The TCR beta chain described here comes from a study of blood T cell repertoires in COVID-19. Overall study: Italy, Spain and the United States were the sources of the convalescent and acute COVID-19 samples. T cells, B-cell-depleted T cells, or PBMCs supplied cDNA or gDNA.

Patients from Seattle were sampled longitudinally, starting during active infection. Authors' processing steps: The authors estimated nucleated cell counts from reference gene primer amplification. Sequencing used immunoSEQ multiplex PCR; TCRdb keeps in-frame clones, though not all of them. That table furnishes V, J and clone size, whereas the DNA furnished D and trimming. The sample includes about 200,000 clones, 85% of them seen just once. CDR3 length: 14 residues. Germline V CDR1 and CDR2: SGHVS, FQNEAQ. Trimming at V came to 2 bases and at J to 5 bases, leaving 6 bases not matched to a gene. The specimen was peripheral blood. The receptor was isolated from a man between 60 and 75 years old with COVID-19, enrolled during active disease. This rearrangement joins TRBV7-8 to TRBJ2-7, with 7 bases that match TRBD1. The chain's CDR3 is CASSLLTGVNEQYF. The DNA of the CDR3 is TGTGCCAGCAGCTTATTAACAGGGGTGAACGAGCAGTACTTC. The full variable domain, completed using reference TRBV7-8 and TRBJ2-7, is GAGVSQSPRYKVAKRGQDVALRCDPISGHVSLFWYQQALGQGPEFLTYFQNEAQLDKSGLPSDRFFAERPEGSVSTLKIQRTQQEDSAVYLCASSLLTGVNEQYFGPGTRLTVT.